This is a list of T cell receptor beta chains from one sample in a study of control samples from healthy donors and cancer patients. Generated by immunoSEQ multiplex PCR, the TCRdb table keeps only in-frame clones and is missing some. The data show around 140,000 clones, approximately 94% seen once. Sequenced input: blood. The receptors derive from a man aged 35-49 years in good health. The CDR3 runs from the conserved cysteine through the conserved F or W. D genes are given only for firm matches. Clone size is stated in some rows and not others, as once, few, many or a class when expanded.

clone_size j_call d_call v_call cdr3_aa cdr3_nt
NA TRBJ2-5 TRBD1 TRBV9 CASSAPGGQETQYF TGTGCCAGCAGCGCTCCAGGGGGCCAGGAGACCCAGTACTTC
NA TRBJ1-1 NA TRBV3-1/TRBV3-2 CASSQVRGEAFF TGTGCCAGCAGCCAAGTGAGGGGTGAAGCTTTCTTT
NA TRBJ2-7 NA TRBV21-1 CAAGAGRVGEQYF TGTGCCGCCGGGGCAGGGCGGGTAGGGGAGCAGTACTTC
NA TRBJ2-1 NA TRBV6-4 CASSKDRGGYNEQFF TGTGCCAGCAGTAAAGACAGGGGAGGGTACAATGAGCAGTTCTTC
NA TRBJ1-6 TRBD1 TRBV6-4 CASRGQGALGSPLHF TGTGCCAGCAGAGGACAGGGGGCGCTGGGTTCACCCCTCCACTTT
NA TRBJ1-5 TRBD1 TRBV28 CASSLTGHSNQPQHF TGTGCCAGCAGCTTGACAGGGCACAGCAATCAGCCCCAGCATTTT
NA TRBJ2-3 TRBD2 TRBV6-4 CASSDSTSGSGTDTQYF TGTGCCAGCAGTGACTCGACTAGCGGGAGTGGCACAGATACGCAGTATTTT
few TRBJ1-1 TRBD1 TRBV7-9 CASSSNQQGEREAFF TGTGCCAGCAGCTCAAACCAACAGGGGGAAAGGGAAGCTTTCTTT
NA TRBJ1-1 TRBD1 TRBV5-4 CASSLRTGLEAFF TGTGCCAGCAGCTTGCGGACAGGGCTTGAAGCTTTCTTT
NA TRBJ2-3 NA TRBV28 CASSLLSPDTQYF TGTGCCAGCAGTTTATTGTCCCCAGATACGCAGTATTTT
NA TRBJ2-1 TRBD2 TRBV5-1 CASWKGEGYNEQFF TGCGCCAGCTGGAAAGGGGAGGGCTACAATGAGCAGTTCTTC
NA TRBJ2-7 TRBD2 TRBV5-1 CASSPGLAGNYEQYF TGCGCCAGCAGCCCGGGACTAGCGGGGAACTACGAGCAGTACTTC
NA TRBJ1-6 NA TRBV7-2 CASSLGQMDSPLHF TGTGCCAGCAGCCTCGGTCAAATGGATTCACCCCTCCACTTT
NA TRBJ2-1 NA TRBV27 CASRLDGGTYNEQFF TGTGCCAGCAGATTGGACGGAGGTACCTACAATGAGCAGTTCTTC
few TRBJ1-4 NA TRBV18 CASSHDARGSNEKLFF TGTGCCAGCTCCCATGACGCTAGGGGATCTAATGAAAAACTGTTTTTT
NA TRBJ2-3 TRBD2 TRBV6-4 CASSDSSGGADTQYF TGTGCCAGCAGTGACTCGTCGGGAGGGGCAGATACGCAGTATTTT
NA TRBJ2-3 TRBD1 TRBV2 CASTRDRGIDTQYF TGTGCCAGCACCCGGGACAGGGGTATAGATACGCAGTATTTT
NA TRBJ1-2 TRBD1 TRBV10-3 CAISESLTGSYGYTF TGTGCCATCAGTGAGTCTTTGACAGGGAGCTATGGCTACACCTTC
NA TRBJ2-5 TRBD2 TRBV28 CASSLLAGVEETQYF TGTGCCAGCAGCCTACTAGCGGGAGTTGAAGAGACCCAGTACTTC
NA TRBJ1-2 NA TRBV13 CASSFSGQLYGYTF TGTGCCAGCAGCTTTTCGGGACAACTCTATGGCTACACCTTC
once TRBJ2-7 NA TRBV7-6 CASSPGHEQYF TGTGCCAGCAGCCCGGGCCACGAGCAGTACTTC
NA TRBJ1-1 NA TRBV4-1 CASSQLGTPNTEAFF TGCGCCAGCAGCCAGTTAGGGACGCCAAACACTGAAGCTTTCTTT
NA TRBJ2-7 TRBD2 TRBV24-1 CATSDSTSGRPPTEQYF TGTGCCACCAGTGATTCCACTAGCGGGAGGCCCCCTACGGAGCAGTACTTC
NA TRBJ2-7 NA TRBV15 CATSRDVGYEQYF TGTGCCACCAGCAGAGATGTTGGCTACGAGCAGTACTTC
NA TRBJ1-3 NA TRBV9 CASSVDPGQTGNTIYF TGTGCCAGCAGCGTAGACCCTGGACAGACTGGAAACACCATATATTTT
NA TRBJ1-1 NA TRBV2 CASSEAAQLNTEAFF TGTGCCAGCAGTGAAGCGGCCCAGCTGAACACTGAAGCTTTCTTT
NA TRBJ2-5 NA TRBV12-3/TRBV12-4 CASSFWGAETQYF TGTGCCAGCAGTTTTTGGGGAGCGGAGACCCAGTACTTC
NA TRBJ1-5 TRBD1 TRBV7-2 CASSLEDRGLRQPQHF TGTGCCAGCAGCTTGGAAGACAGGGGGCTACGGCAGCCCCAGCATTTT
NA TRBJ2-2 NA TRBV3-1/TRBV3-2 CASSQELGSNTGELFF TGTGCCAGCAGCCAAGAACTGGGATCAAACACCGGGGAGCTGTTTTTT
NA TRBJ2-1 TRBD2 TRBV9 CASSGLAGGRQFF TGTGCCAGCAGCGGACTAGCGGGAGGGCGGCAGTTCTTC
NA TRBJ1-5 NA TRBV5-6 CASSTQGGNQPQHF TGTGCCAGCAGCACGCAGGGTGGCAATCAGCCCCAGCATTTT
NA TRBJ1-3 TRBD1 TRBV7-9 CASKAGTGNSANTIYF TGTGCCAGCAAAGCCGGGACAGGGAATTCAGCGAACACCATATATTTT
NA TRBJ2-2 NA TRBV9 CASEGAGTGELFF TGTGCCAGCGAGGGGGCGGGGACCGGGGAGCTGTTTTTT
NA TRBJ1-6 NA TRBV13 CASSLGGPNSPLHF TGTGCCAGCAGCTTAGGAGGTCCAAATTCACCCCTCCACTTT
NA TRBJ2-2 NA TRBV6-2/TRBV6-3 CASSGKWAGELFF TGTGCCAGCAGTGGGAAGTGGGCCGGGGAGCTGTTTTTT
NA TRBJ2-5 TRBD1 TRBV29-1 CSVDRPTGTGVVETQYF TGCAGCGTTGATCGTCCAACCGGGACAGGGGTTGTGGAGACCCAGTACTTC
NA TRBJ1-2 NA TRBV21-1 CASNTGNGYTF TGTGCCAGCAACACAGGGAATGGCTACACCTTC
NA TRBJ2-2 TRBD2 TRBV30 CAWCWGLLAGANTGELFF TGTGCCTGGTGTTGGGGTCTACTAGCGGGAGCGAACACCGGGGAGCTGTTTTTT
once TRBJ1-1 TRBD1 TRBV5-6 CASSFGRTGNTEAFF TGTGCCAGCAGCTTCGGACGGACAGGGAACACTGAAGCTTTCTTT
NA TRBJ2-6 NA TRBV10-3 CAISGQISLSGANVLTF TGTGCCATCAGCGGACAGATCAGTCTGTCTGGGGCCAACGTCCTGACTTTC
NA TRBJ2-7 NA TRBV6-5 CASSLRWPLSYEQYF TGTGCCAGCAGCCTCCGCTGGCCCCTTTCCTACGAGCAGTACTTC
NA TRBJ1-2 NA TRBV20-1 CSVRLVEGYTF TGCAGTGTTAGACTGGTCGAGGGCTACACCTTC
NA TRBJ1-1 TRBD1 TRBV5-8 CASSLATGMNTEAFF TGTGCCAGCAGCTTGGCGACAGGGATGAACACTGAAGCTTTCTTT
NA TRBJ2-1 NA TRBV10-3 CAAQNSANEQFF TGTGCCGCCCAGAACAGCGCTAATGAGCAGTTCTTC
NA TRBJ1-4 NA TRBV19 CASSDRSNEKLFF TGTGCCAGTTCGGACCGATCTAATGAAAAACTGTTTTTT
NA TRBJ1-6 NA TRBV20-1 CSASMRDFDSPLHF TGCAGTGCTAGTATGAGGGATTTTGATTCACCCCTCCACTTT
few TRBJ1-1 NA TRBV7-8 CASLGAPNTEAFF TGTGCCAGTCTGGGGGCACCGAACACTGAAGCTTTCTTT
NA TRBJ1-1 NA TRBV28 CASSYKGHGTEAFF TGTGCCAGCAGTTATAAGGGGCACGGCACTGAAGCTTTCTTT